These T cell receptor beta chains were read from a single sample in a study of post-analysis software for immune sequencing data. MiXCR was run by TCRdb on the PCR reads, yielding one entry per CDR3 protein. Here the sample spans some 260,000 distinct CDR3 sequences, 36% being singletons. The sample taken for sequencing was blood. The source of these receptors is a girl aged 10-17 years with multiple sclerosis. The CDR3 runs from the conserved cysteine through the conserved F or W. D genes are given only for firm matches. The size field is filled for only some rows; it gives once, few, many or a size class.

clone size,D gene,V gene,CDR3 length,J gene,CDR3 protein,CDR3 DNA
many,NA,TRBV21-1,18,TRBJ2-7,CASPPSSRLAGAGSEQYF,TGTGCCAGCCCCCCCTCTTCGAGACTAGCGGGAGCTGGTAGCGAGCAGTACTTC
NA,TRBD1,TRBV7-2,15,TRBJ1-5,CASSLVGQGRQPQHF,TGTGCCAGCAGCTTAGTGGGACAGGGCAGGCAGCCCCAGCATTTT
many,NA,TRBV4-1,14,TRBJ1-4,CASSQDPGTEKLFF,TGCGCCAGCAGCCAAGATCCCGGGACTGAAAAACTGTTTTTT
many,TRBD1,TRBV29-1,14,TRBJ2-1,CSAGRTGSYNEQFF,TGCAGCGCTGGAAGGACAGGCTCCTACAATGAGCAGTTCTTC
many,TRBD2,TRBV29-1,15,TRBJ2-5,CSVGLAGARAETQYF,TGCAGCGTTGGCCTAGCGGGAGCGCGGGCGGAGACCCAGTACTTC
NA,NA,TRBV13,11,TRBJ2-4,CAGSAKNIQYF,TGTGCCGGCAGCGCAAAAAACATTCAGTACTTC
many,TRBD2,TRBV20-1,15,TRBJ2-3,CSATGLAAGTDTQYF,TGCAGTGCTACGGGACTAGCGGCCGGCACAGATACGCAGTATTTT
many,NA,TRBV20-1,15,TRBJ2-3,CSARLWSRSTDTQYF,TGCAGTGCTCGACTCTGGTCACGGAGCACAGATACGCAGTATTTT
NA,TRBD1,TRBV5-1,16,TRBJ2-1,CASSLTGASSYNEQFF,TGCGCCAGCAGCCTGACAGGGGCTAGCTCCTACAATGAGCAGTTCTTC
NA,NA,TRBV28,11,TRBJ1-5,CASSLLGTEHF,TGTGCCAGCAGTTTATTAGGGACCGAGCATTTT
NA,NA,TRBV5-6,13,TRBJ2-7,CASRSLESYEQYF,TGTGCCAGCAGATCACTAGAGTCCTACGAGCAGTACTTC
few,NA,TRBV10-3,16,TRBJ1-1,CAIRASGKGSNTEAFF,TGTGCCATCAGGGCCTCCGGGAAAGGGTCTAACACTGAAGCTTTCTTT
once,NA,TRBV7-2,13,TRBJ2-7,CASSSPGYYEQYF,TGTGCCAGCAGCTCCCCAGGGTATTACGAGCAGTACTTC
NA,TRBD2,TRBV5-1,15,TRBJ2-1,CASSGLAGGHNEQFF,TGCGCCAGCAGCGGATTAGCGGGAGGCCACAATGAGCAGTTCTTC
NA,TRBD1,TRBV5-6,15,TRBJ2-3,CASSPGTVLRNTQYF,TGTGCCAGCAGCCCGGGGACAGTTTTGAGAAATACGCAGTATTTT
many,TRBD2,TRBV11-2,15,TRBJ2-5,CASSLVAGVVNEQYF,TGTGCCAGCAGCTTAGTAGCGGGGGTTGTCAATGAGCAGTACTTC
few,NA,TRBV11-2,13,TRBJ1-5,CASSLKDNQPQHF,TGTGCCAGCAGCTTAAAAGACAATCAGCCCCAGCATTTT
few,NA,TRBV4-1,15,TRBJ1-1,CASSPEGRLSNEAFF,TGCGCCAGCAGCCCAGAGGGACGGTTGTCCAATGAAGCTTTCTTT
NA,TRBD1,TRBV2,14,TRBJ1-1,CASSENRGNTEAFF,TGTGCCAGCAGTGAAAACAGGGGCAACACTGAAGCTTTCTTT
many,TRBD1,TRBV11-1,14,TRBJ1-5,CASSRGQGNQPQHF,TGTGCCAGCAGCCGAGGACAGGGCAATCAGCCCCAGCATTTT
NA,TRBD1,TRBV5-1,17,TRBJ2-6,CASSLKTGGGGANVLTF,TGCGCCAGCAGCCTAAAAACAGGGGGTGGTGGGGCCAACGTCCTGACTTTC
NA,TRBD2,TRBV4-2,16,TRBJ2-2,CASNPWASGMAGELFF,TGTGCCAGCAACCCTTGGGCTAGCGGGATGGCCGGGGAGCTGTTTTTT
NA,NA,TRBV7-2,12,TRBJ2-7,CAGSLSNYEQYF,TGTGCCGGCAGCTTAAGTAACTACGAGCAGTACTTC
many,TRBD1,TRBV4-1,17,TRBJ2-3,CASSQGFSAGGPDTQYF,TGCGCCAGCAGCCAAGGGTTCTCGGCAGGGGGTCCAGATACGCAGTATTTT
NA,TRBD2,TRBV14,19,TRBJ2-1,CASSQDMGLAGGLGHEQFF,TGTGCCAGCAGCCAAGATATGGGACTAGCGGGAGGGTTGGGCCATGAGCAGTTCTTC
few,NA,TRBV12-3/TRBV12-4,12,TRBJ1-6,CATRTVNSPPHF,TGTGCCACCAGGACAGTCAACTCACCCCCCCACTTT
many,NA,TRBV7-8,15,TRBJ1-1,CASRSSWDTGLGAFF,TGTGCCAGCAGGTCCTCGTGGGACACGGGGTTGGGAGCTTTCTTT
NA,TRBD2,TRBV6-1,17,TRBJ2-3,CASRPLPRAGGTDTQYF,TGTGCCAGCAGGCCCTTGCCCCGCGCGGGGGGCACAGATACGCAGTATTTT
NA,NA,TRBV27,16,TRBJ2-3,CASSLGGGPSTDTQYF,TGTGCCAGCAGTTTAGGTGGCGGCCCTAGCACAGATACGCAGTATTTT
many,NA,TRBV6-6,13,TRBJ1-1,CASRPGPDTEAFF,TGTGCCAGCAGACCTGGGCCCGACACTGAAGCTTTCTTT
once,NA,TRBV5-1,13,TRBJ1-5,CASSLDIYQPQHF,TGCGCCAGCAGCCTCGACATCTATCAGCCCCAGCATTTT
NA,NA,TRBV12-3/TRBV12-4,14,TRBJ1-4,CASSQQETNEKLFF,TGTGCCAGCAGTCAACAGGAAACTAATGAAAAACTGTTTTTT
many,TRBD1,TRBV7-9,16,TRBJ2-7,CASSSTGTGIPYEQYF,TGTGCCAGCAGCTCCACCGGGACAGGGATTCCCTACGAGCAGTACTTC
NA,NA,TRBV7-9,15,TRBJ1-5,CASSPAGGSNQPQHF,TGTGCCAGCAGCCCAGCGGGGGGGAGCAATCAGCCCCAGCATTTT
many,TRBD1,TRBV6-5,17,TRBJ1-2,CASSYSNPGQGVGGYTF,TGTGCCAGCAGTTACTCGAATCCGGGACAGGGGGTCGGTGGCTACACCTTC
NA,TRBD1,TRBV28,16,TRBJ1-5,CASSLTGTGSNQPQHF,TGTGCCAGCAGCCTGACAGGGACGGGTAGCAATCAGCCCCAGCATTTT
NA,TRBD1,TRBV20-1,18,TRBJ2-2,CSARDRRKGQGNTGELFF,TGCAGTGCTAGAGATCGCAGAAAGGGACAGGGGAACACCGGGGAGCTGTTTTTT
NA,TRBD2,TRBV4-2,16,TRBJ2-5,CASSQDPLAGENEQYF,TGTGCCAGCAGCCAAGATCCGCTAGCGGGGGAGAATGAGCAGTACTTC
NA,NA,TRBV5-1,17,TRBJ2-3,CASSWVIVTSYTDTQYF,TGCGCCAGCAGCTGGGTTATAGTCACCTCCTACACAGATACGCAGTATTTT
many,TRBD1,TRBV12-3/TRBV12-4,15,TRBJ1-5,CASSSRGQGNQPQHF,TGTGCCAGCAGTAGCAGGGGGCAGGGGAATCAGCCCCAGCATTTT
many,NA,TRBV5-5,16,TRBJ1-5,CASSLMQGLRNQPQHF,TGTGCCAGCAGCTTGATGCAGGGACTTCGGAATCAGCCCCAGCATTTT